The rows below give T cell receptor beta chains drawn from one sample of a study of OX40 agonist ivuxolimab in advanced cancers. Libraries were prepared by immunoSEQ multiplex PCR; TCRdb keeps only in-frame clonotypes and omits some of them. The table lists about 74,000 clones, around nine tenths of them singletons. The sample consisted of CD4+ or CD8+ T cells sorted from blood, taken in a trial of the OX40 agonist ivuxolimab. The receptors here all came from an adult with an advanced solid tumor such as melanoma, head and neck, liver or kidney cancer. Both conserved end residues are part of each CDR3. The order of the fields is CDR3 length, J gene, clone size, V gene, D gene, CDR3 DNA, CDR3 protein. The D gene is left open where the match is weak. Clone size is not always given. Where it is, it says once, few, many or a class for expanded clones.

13,TRBJ2-3,.,TRBV27,TRBD2,TGTGCCAGCAGTGGCGGGGGTGTTGATACGCAGTATTTT,CASSGGGVDTQYF
15,TRBJ2-1,.,TRBV7-9,.,TGTGCCAGCAGCTTAGTTGCCAGCCACCTCAATGAGCAGTTCTTC,CASSLVASHLNEQFF
16,TRBJ1-5,.,TRBV18,TRBD1,TGTGCCAGCTCATTACTCTCAGCGACAGGGGACCAGCCCCAGCATTTT,CASSLLSATGDQPQHF
13,TRBJ2-1,.,TRBV7-9,.,TGTGCCAGCAGCTTAGAGGACTACAATGAGCAGTTCTTC,CASSLEDYNEQFF
15,TRBJ2-1,.,TRBV11-2,.,TGTGCCAGCAGCTTAGGATTCGACAGTTACAATGAGCAGTTCTTC,CASSLGFDSYNEQFF
14,TRBJ2-7,.,TRBV6-5,TRBD1,TGTGCCAGCAGCCCGGGACAGGGAATTTACGAGCAGTACTTC,CASSPGQGIYEQYF
15,TRBJ1-2,.,TRBV7-3,.,TGTGCCAGCAGCCTAACCGGGGGGCTTGACGATGGCTACACCTTC,CASSLTGGLDDGYTF
14,TRBJ2-7,once,TRBV7-9,.,TGTGCCAGCAGCGAACAGGTGACCTCCTACGAGCAGTACTTC,CASSEQVTSYEQYF
16,TRBJ2-2,.,TRBV6-5,TRBD2,TGTGCCAGCAGTTACTCGGCGGGAGGGCCCACCGGGGAGCTGTTTTTT,CASSYSAGGPTGELFF
18,TRBJ2-3,.,TRBV7-8,TRBD2,TGTGCCAGCAGCATCGTCTTACTAGCGGGGGCGGAAAGCGATACGCAGTATTTT,CASSIVLLAGAESDTQYF
15,TRBJ2-2,.,TRBV5-6,.,TGTGCCAGCACCGCCCTAGACAGGTTTTCCGGGGAGCTGTTTTTT,CASTALDRFSGELFF
13,TRBJ2-7,.,TRBV29-1,TRBD2,TGCAGCGTTCGGGGTAGCGGGAGTTACGAGCAGTACTTC,CSVRGSGSYEQYF
15,TRBJ2-3,.,TRBV27,TRBD2,TGTGCCAGCAGTTTACTTGGGACTAGCAAGGATACGCAGTATTTT,CASSLLGTSKDTQYF
14,TRBJ2-7,.,TRBV7-2,.,TGTGCCAGCAGCTTCTCCCCCGGTGCCCTCGAGCAGTACTTC,CASSFSPGALEQYF
16,TRBJ2-5,.,TRBV7-9,TRBD1,TGTGCCAGCAGCTACTCCCATGGCAGGGGGCTAGAGACCCAGTACTTC,CASSYSHGRGLETQYF
15,TRBJ2-5,.,TRBV7-9,TRBD2,TGTGCCAGCAAGCCGACTAGCGGGGGGGCAGAGACCCAGTACTTC,CASKPTSGGAETQYF
15,TRBJ2-7,.,TRBV4-2,.,TGTGCCAGCAGCCAAGTAGACCTACCAGCCTACGAGCAGTACTTC,CASSQVDLPAYEQYF
21,TRBJ2-3,.,TRBV29-1,TRBD2,TGCAGCGTCGATGGAGCCCTGGGGCTAGCGGGAGCCAAGGCAAACACAGATACGCAGTATTTT,CSVDGALGLAGAKANTDTQYF
12,TRBJ1-1,.,TRBV5-4,TRBD1,TGTGCCAGCAGTTATACAGGGGTTCGGGCTTTCTTT,CASSYTGVRAFF
21,TRBJ2-1,.,TRBV7-6,TRBD2,TGTGCCAGCAGCTCTTGGGGGGTTGGACTAGCGGGAGGCCATACCTACAATGAGCAGTTCTTC,CASSSWGVGLAGGHTYNEQFF
14,TRBJ2-7,.,TRBV27,TRBD1,TGTGCCAGTCAGCTGGGGACAGGGTCCTACGAGCAGTACTTC,CASQLGTGSYEQYF
15,TRBJ2-1,once,TRBV28,TRBD1,TGTGCCAGCAGTCGGCAACAGGGGACCTACAATGAGCAGTTCTTC,CASSRQQGTYNEQFF
12,TRBJ2-3,.,TRBV7-2,.,TGTGCCAGCAGCCCAGGGAGGGATACGCAGTATTTT,CASSPGRDTQYF
13,TRBJ1-1,medium-sized,TRBV29-1,.,TGCAGCGTCGATGACAAGCCCTACACTGAAGCTTTCTTT,CSVDDKPYTEAFF
16,TRBJ2-7,.,TRBV5-4,TRBD2,TGTGCCAGCAGCTTGCCGACTAGCGGGAGAGTCTACGAGCAGTACTTC,CASSLPTSGRVYEQYF
15,TRBJ1-1,.,TRBV7-9,.,TGTGCCAGCAGCTTAGTTTCGGTAGGGAACACTGAAGCTTTCTTT,CASSLVSVGNTEAFF
17,TRBJ1-5,.,TRBV9,.,TGTGCCAGCAGCGCCCCCCTGGGAGGGATTGACAATCAGCCCCAGCATTTT,CASSAPLGGIDNQPQHF
14,TRBJ1-5,.,TRBV2,TRBD1,TGTGCCAGCAGTGACCGGACAGGGGGGCAGCCCCAGCATTTT,CASSDRTGGQPQHF
14,TRBJ1-1,.,TRBV7-9,.,TGTGCCAGCAGACCCGGCGGACCGAACACTGAAGCTTTCTTT,CASRPGGPNTEAFF
19,TRBJ1-1,once,TRBV18,.,TGTGCCAGCTCACCACGTGCGTCTCCTGGAGGGGTTATGAACACTGAAGCTTTCTTT,CASSPRASPGGVMNTEAFF
12,TRBJ2-7,once,TRBV30,.,TGTGCCTGGACGCGGGACTCCTACGAGCAGTACTTC,CAWTRDSYEQYF
15,TRBJ2-1,.,TRBV27,TRBD2,TGTGCCAGCAGCCCGACTAGCGGGGGGGAGGATGAGCAGTTCTTC,CASSPTSGGEDEQFF
13,TRBJ2-3,.,TRBV15,TRBD1,TGTGCCACCAGAGGGGGCGGTGGGAATACGCAGTATTTT,CATRGGGGNTQYF
20,TRBJ1-1,.,TRBV4-3,.,TGCGCCAGCAGCCAAGAAACTGAGTTAATTAGCAGGGGAGGGAACACTGAAGCTTTCTTT,CASSQETELISRGGNTEAFF
14,TRBJ1-2,once,TRBV7-9,TRBD1,TGTGCCAGCAGCTTAGCAGGGGGCGAACGGGGCTACACCTTC,CASSLAGGERGYTF
14,TRBJ2-1,.,TRBV19,.,TGTGCCAGTAGTAGGCAGGGAATTTACAATGAGCAGTTCTTC,CASSRQGIYNEQFF